These 25 T cell receptor beta chains came from one sample sequenced in a study of T-cell memory formation after mild COVID-19. TCRdb re-called the 5' RACE reads through MiXCR, storing one row per CDR3 protein. The table has 380,000 or so distinct CDR3 sequences, 13% to 15% seen once. Sequenced sample: PBMCs or a T cell subset sorted from them (not recorded which). These receptors originate from a young man who had mild COVID-19 (a few samples of this study predate the infection). Cell type and time point are not known.

This clonotype was detected ten times or more. The gene calls are TRBV28 and TRBJ1-5; D is undetermined. Germline loops: CDR1 MDHEN, CDR2 SYDVKM. CDR3 length: 14 residues. The ends were cut back, 1 base at V and 4 bases at J, with 8 bases in the middle. The CDR3 DNA is TGTGCCAGCAGTTTATTACAGTTTAATCAGCCCCAGCATTTT. The encoded protein is CASSLLQFNQPQHF.

V usage is TRBV9 and J usage is TRBJ2-1; possible D gene TRBD2, 6 bases. The V end lost 0 bases, the J end lost 4 bases, and 14 bases lay between the germline ends. This CDR3 spans 16 amino acids. Germline CDR1 and CDR2: SGDLS and YYNGEE. The CDR3 loop reads CASSVEEIRGYNEQFF. The DNA of the CDR3 is TGTGCCAGCAGCGTAGAGGAAATCCGGGGGTACAATGAGCAGTTCTTC.

The genes are TRBV12-3 or TRBV12-4 and TRBJ2-5; either TRBD1 or TRBD2 may supply D (5 bases each). With 8 bases removed from V and 5 bases from J, the gap between germline ends came to 18 bases. The CDR3 spans 14 residues. CDR3 loop: CASLGAPGSETQYF. Written as DNA, the CDR3 is TGTGCCAGCCTCGGGGCACCCGGTTCCGAGACCCAGTACTTC.

This clonotype has only a few counts. V gene TRBV20-1 combines with J gene TRBJ2-5; 8 bases are a match to TRBD2. Trimming cost V 6 bases and J 5 bases; bases outside gene matches: 5. This CDR3 spans 12 amino acids. Per germline, CDR1 DFQATT and CDR2 SNEGSKA (reference sequence). The CDR3 bases are TGCAGTGCAGTTAGCGGGGTCGAGACCCAGTACTTC. The encoded protein is CSAVSGVETQYF.

This chain links TRBV6-5 with TRBJ2-7; D is undetermined. This CDR3 is built from 11 residues. Germline V CDR1 and CDR2: MNHEY, SVGAGI. The germline V and J ends were trimmed by 4 bases and 5 bases, with 6 bases remaining between them. DNA for the CDR3: TGTGCCAGCAGTTCCCGGGACGAGCAGTACTTC. Amino acids: CASSSRDEQYF.

This clonotype was seen ten or more times. The V gene is TRBV7-9, the J gene TRBJ2-1; tentative D call: TRBD2 (6 bases). Germline V gene sequence: CDR1 SEHNR, CDR2 FQNEAQ (reference sequence). The CDR3 extends over 16 amino acids. V dropped 0 bases and J dropped 2 bases, with 11 bases sitting between them. CDR3 coding DNA: TGTGCCAGCAGCTTAGCGCTGGCGGGGACCTACAATGAGCAGTTCTTC. Encoded protein: CASSLALAGTYNEQFF.

This chain uses TRBV5-6 with TRBJ1-5, with D perhaps matching TRBD1 (5 bases). The V gene's germline CDR1 is SGHDT and CDR2 YYEEEE. V lost 3 bases and J 9 bases, leaving 22 bases between the germline ends. This CDR3 spans 16 amino acids. The chain's CDR3 is CASSWGRGRGLSPQHF. The CDR3 coding sequence is TGTGCCAGCAGCTGGGGACGGGGACGGGGGTTGTCGCCCCAGCATTTT.

This clonotype was recorded at least ten times. This chain connects TRBV20-1 to TRBJ2-5; D uncertain. V shed 7 bases and J shed 4 bases, with 13 bases lying between them. The length of the CDR3 is 12 residues. CDR1 and CDR2 (germline): DFQATT, SNEGSKA (reference sequence). Here the CDR3 DNA reads TGCAGTGGGTCTAGGGCCATAGAGACCCAGTACTTC. This sequence encodes CSGSRAIETQYF.

The genes are TRBV11-2 and TRBJ2-6, with unresolved D. Germline V CDR1 and CDR2: SGHAT, FQNNGV. Trimming removed 3 bases at V and 2 bases at J, with 8 bases between. The length of the CDR3 is 15 residues. The CDR3 region has the DNA TGTGCCAGCAGCTTGTCGGAAACTGGGGCCAACGTCCTGACTTTC. It specifies CASSLSETGANVLTF.

The chain joins TRBV5-1 to TRBJ2-2; D unresolved. Deletions cut 1 base from V and 3 bases from J, with 10 bases between. The CDR3 has 15 amino acids. Germline assignment: CDR1 SGHRS and CDR2 YFSETQ. The CDR3 DNA is TGCGCCAGCAGCTTGCGTGGGGTGGACACCGGGGAGCTGTTTTTT. Translation gives CASSLRGVDTGELFF.

The chain employs TRBV3-1 and TRBJ2-5, with D perhaps matching TRBD2 (5 bases). The V gene lost 2 bases and the J gene lost 0 bases, with 10 bases spanning the gap. Germline CDR1 LGHDT, CDR2 YNNKEL (reference sequence). This CDR3 is 15 amino acids long. This CDR3 is CASSQIASYQETQYF. CDR3 in DNA: TGTGCCAGCAGCCAAATAGCGTCGTACCAAGAGACCCAGTACTTC.

This clonotype has a count of ten or more. One junction end does not reproduce the germline sequence, and a read error may be involved. The chain combines TRBV5-1 with TRBJ2-5; possible D gene TRBD2, 6 bases. CDR3 length: 13 amino acids. Germline V gene lookup returns CDR1 SGHRS and CDR2 YFSETQ. CDR3 in amino acids: CASSLPGEETQYF. CDR3 nucleotide sequence: TGTGCCAGCAGCTTGCCGGGGGAGGAGACCCAGTACTTC.

This clonotype was counted a few times. This chain uses TRBV29-1 with TRBJ2-1; D ambiguous. V gave up 4 bases and J gave up 6 bases, with 13 bases separating them. The CDR3 extends over 13 amino acids. CDR1 is SQVTM, CDR2 ANQGSEA, per germline. DNA of the CDR3: TGCAGCGTTGGACCCCTCCTTCGCAATGAGCAGTTCTTC. Its protein product is CSVGPLLRNEQFF.

This clonotype occurred a few times. The chain recombines TRBV4-2 with TRBJ2-2; TRBD1 matches 9 bases. Looked up from germline, CDR1 is LGHNA and CDR2 is YNFKEQ. This CDR3 has 16 amino acids. V gave up 4 bases and J gave up 6 bases; unmatched junction bases: 9. CDR3 protein: CASSPLTQGAAGELFF. The CDR3 DNA reads as TGTGCCAGCAGCCCCCTGACACAGGGGGCGGCCGGGGAGCTGTTTTTT.

About this clonotype itself: A much larger clone differs from this one at a single base, so this may be a read error. The V gene is TRBV7-2, the J gene TRBJ2-5; D is possibly TRBD1 or TRBD2 (5 bases each). The germline V gene has CDR1 SGHTA and CDR2 FQGNSA. V was cut by 5 bases and J by 5 bases, with 15 bases left in between. The CDR3 extends over 14 amino acids. DNA for the CDR3: TGTGCCAGCAGCCTCACGTCCGGGACGGAGACCCAGTACTTC. It translates to CASSLTSGTETQYF.

This clonotype was observed a handful of times. The rearrangement links TRBV20-1 to TRBJ1-1; 7 bases are shared with TRBD1. The germline V gene encodes CDR1 DFQATT and CDR2 SNEGSKA (reference sequence). The CDR3 contains 14 residues. With 1 base clipped from V and 6 bases from J, the junction kept 8 bases outside the gene matches. CDR3 sequence (DNA): TGCAGTGCTAGAGCGACCGACAGGGTCTCTGAAGCTTTCTTT. This translates into CSARATDRVSEAFF.

This chain connects TRBV29-1 to TRBJ2-5; possibly TRBD1 for D (5 bases). Germline V gene data show CDR1 as SQVTM and CDR2 as ANQGSEA. This CDR3 region has 12 residues. V shed 4 bases and J shed 5 bases, with 11 bases lying between them. CDR3 protein: CSVAGSWETQYF. The CDR3 coding sequence is TGCAGCGTTGCAGGGTCTTGGGAGACCCAGTACTTC.

This chain connects TRBV30 to TRBJ2-4; D gene unclear. The germline V gene encodes CDR1 GTSNPN and CDR2 SVGIG (reference sequence). This CDR3 spans 11 amino acids. V was trimmed by 0 bases and J by 9 bases, leaving 6 bases between them. The CDR3 loop is CAWSVNRIQYF. In DNA form, the CDR3 reads TGTGCCTGGAGTGTAAATCGCATTCAGTACTTC.

The gene calls are TRBV6-2 or TRBV6-3 and TRBJ1-2; D ambiguous. Trimming pared 7 bases from V and 5 bases from J, leaving 17 bases between. This CDR3 is built from 14 residues. Germline CDR1 reads MNHEY; CDR2 reads SVGEGT. The CDR3 DNA reads TGTGCCAGCACCCTTCGAGGGCAAGCTTATGGCTACACCTTC. It specifies CASTLRGQAYGYTF.

This clonotype was observed a handful of times. J is TRBJ1-5 and V is TRBV21-1; the tabulated D call, TRBD1, remains unverified against the DNA. TRBV21-1 counts as a pseudogene. CDR3 length: 14 residues. For the CDR3, the DNA is TGTGCCAGCAGCCAAAAGGGGCGGGGTCAGCCCCAGCATTTT. This encodes CASSQKGRGQPQHF.

CDR3 loop: CASSQGPFYEQYF. The CDR3 DNA sequence: TGCGCCAGCAGCCAGGGGCCCTTCTACGAGCAGTACTTC. This chain links TRBV4-3 with TRBJ2-7; D is possibly TRBD1 (5 bases). The V and J ends lost 3 bases and 3 bases respectively, with 9 bases between them. Looked up from germline, CDR1 is LGHNA and CDR2 is YSLEER. The CDR3 spans 13 residues.

This clonotype was recorded a few times. The genes are TRBV19 and TRBJ1-1, with D perhaps matching TRBD1 (5 bases). V lost 4 bases and J lost 6, with 15 bases in between. The germline gives CDR1 LNHDA, CDR2 SQIVND (reference sequence). The CDR3 extends over 14 amino acids. The CDR3: CASSNWGELAEAFF. CDR3 DNA sequence: TGTGCCAGTAGTAACTGGGGGGAGCTTGCTGAAGCTTTCTTT.

The chain couples TRBV6-5 to TRBJ1-6, with TRBD1 as a possible D gene (5 bases). Germline V lookup: CDR1 MNHEY, CDR2 SVGAGI. Deletions cut 0 bases from V and 7 bases from J, with 19 bases between. The CDR3 contains 18 residues. CDR3: CASSYSNRGGTANSPLHF. The CDR3 nucleotides are TGTGCCAGCAGTTACTCCAACCGTGGGGGGACCGCCAATTCACCCCTCCACTTT.

This clonotype was observed a few times. The chain joins TRBV7-8 to TRBJ2-1; D may be TRBD2 (6 bases). The CDR3 has 13 residues. The V gene's germline CDR1 is SGHVS and CDR2 FQNEAQ. The ends were cut back, 5 bases at V and 2 bases at J, with 7 bases in the middle. CDR3 amino acids: CASSPSAYNEQFF. CDR3 in DNA: TGTGCCAGCAGCCCTAGCGCCTACAATGAGCAGTTCTTC.

The rearrangement joins TRBV5-1 to TRBJ1-2; TRBD1 matches 9 bases. Germline loops: CDR1 SGHRS, CDR2 YFSETQ. CDR3 size: 17 residues. The junction had 6 bases not matched to a gene; V was cut back by 0 bases and J by 0 bases. CDR3 DNA: TGCGCCAGCAGCTTGGAGGACAGGGGCATAGCTAACTATGGCTACACCTTC. This gives the protein CASSLEDRGIANYGYTF.